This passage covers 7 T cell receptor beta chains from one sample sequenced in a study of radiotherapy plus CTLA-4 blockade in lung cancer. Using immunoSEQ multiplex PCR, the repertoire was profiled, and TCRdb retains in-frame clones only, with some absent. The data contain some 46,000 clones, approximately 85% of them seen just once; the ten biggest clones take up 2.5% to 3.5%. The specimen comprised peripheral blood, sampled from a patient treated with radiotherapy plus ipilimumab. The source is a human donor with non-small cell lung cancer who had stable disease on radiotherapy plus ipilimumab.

Written as DNA, the CDR3 is TGTGCCAGCAGCCCGGGACAACACTATGGCTACACCTTC. It specifies CASSPGQHYGYTF. The rearrangement joins TRBV7-8 to TRBJ1-2, with a possible D match to TRBD1 (6 bases). CDR1 and CDR2 (germline): SGHVS, FQNEAQ. The CDR3 is 13 amino acids. Trimming stripped 5 bases from V and 3 bases from J, with 10 bases between.

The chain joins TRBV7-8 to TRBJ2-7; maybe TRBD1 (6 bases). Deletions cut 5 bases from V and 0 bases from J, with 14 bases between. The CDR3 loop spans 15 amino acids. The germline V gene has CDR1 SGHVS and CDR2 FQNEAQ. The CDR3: CASSLRDIASYEQYF. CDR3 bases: TGTGCCAGCAGCCTCCGGGACATCGCCTCCTACGAGCAGTACTTC.

The CDR3 spells CASTLTGINTEAFF. The CDR3 bases are TGTGCCAGCACCCTGACAGGGATTAACACTGAAGCTTTCTTT. V is TRBV2 and J is TRBJ1-1, with TRBD1 identical over 7 bases. The length of the CDR3 is 14 residues. The V gene end was trimmed by 7 bases and the J gene end by 2 bases; junction bases not matched to a gene: 7. Germline values: CDR1 SNHLY, CDR2 FYNNEI.

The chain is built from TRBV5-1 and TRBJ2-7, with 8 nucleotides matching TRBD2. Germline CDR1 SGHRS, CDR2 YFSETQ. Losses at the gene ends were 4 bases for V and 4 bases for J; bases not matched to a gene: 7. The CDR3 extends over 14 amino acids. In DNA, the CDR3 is TGCGCCAGCAGCGAAAGCGGGAGAGTTTACGAGCAGTACTTC. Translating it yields CASSESGRVYEQYF. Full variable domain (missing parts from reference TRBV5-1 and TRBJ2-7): KAGVTQTPRYLIKTRGQQVTLSCSPISGHRSVSWYQQTPGQGLQFLFEYFSETQRNKGNFPGRFSGRQFSNSRSEMNVSTLELGDSALYLCASSESGRVYEQYFGPGTRLTVT.

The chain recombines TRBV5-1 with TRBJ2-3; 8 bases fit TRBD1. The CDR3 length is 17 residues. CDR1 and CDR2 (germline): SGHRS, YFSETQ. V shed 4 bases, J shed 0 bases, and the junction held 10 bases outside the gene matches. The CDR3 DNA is TGCGCCAGCAGCCAACGACAGGGGCCAACTAGCACAGATACGCAGTATTTT. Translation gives CASSQRQGPTSTDTQYF.

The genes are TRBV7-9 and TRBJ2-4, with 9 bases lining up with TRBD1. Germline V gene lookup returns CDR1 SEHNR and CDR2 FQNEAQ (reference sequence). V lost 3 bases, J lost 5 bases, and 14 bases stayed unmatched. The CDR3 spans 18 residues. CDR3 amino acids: CASSFSGTGWGSENIQYF. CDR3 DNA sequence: TGTGCCAGCAGCTTCTCCGGGACAGGGTGGGGGTCCGAAAACATTCAGTACTTC.

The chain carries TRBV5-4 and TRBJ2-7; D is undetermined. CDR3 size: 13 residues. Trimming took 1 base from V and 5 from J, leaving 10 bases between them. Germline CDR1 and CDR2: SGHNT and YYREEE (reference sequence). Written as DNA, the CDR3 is TGTGCCAGCAGCTTGAGAGCAAATCACGAGCAGTACTTC. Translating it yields CASSLRANHEQYF. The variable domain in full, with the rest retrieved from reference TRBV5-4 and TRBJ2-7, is ETGVTQSPTHLIKTRGQQVTLRCSSQSGHNTVSWYQQALGQGPQFIFQYYREEENGRGNFPPRFSGLQFPNYSSELNVNALELDDSALYLCASSLRANHEQYFGPGTRLTVT.